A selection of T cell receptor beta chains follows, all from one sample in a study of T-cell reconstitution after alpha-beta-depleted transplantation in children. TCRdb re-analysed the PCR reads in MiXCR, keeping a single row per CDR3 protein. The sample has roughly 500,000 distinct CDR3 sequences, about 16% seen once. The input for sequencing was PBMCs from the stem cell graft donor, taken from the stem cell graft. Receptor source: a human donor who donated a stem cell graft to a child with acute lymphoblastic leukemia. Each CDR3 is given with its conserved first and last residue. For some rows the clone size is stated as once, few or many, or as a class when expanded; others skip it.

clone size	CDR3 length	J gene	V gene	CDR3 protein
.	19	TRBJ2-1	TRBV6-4	CTSSMTSGRFPRTYNEQFF
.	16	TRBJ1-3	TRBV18	CASSPKGPSSGNTIYF
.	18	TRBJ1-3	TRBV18	CASSTYRDRESLGNTIYF
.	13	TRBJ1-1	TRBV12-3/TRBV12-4	CASTSLRVLGAFF
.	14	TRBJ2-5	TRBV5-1	CASRPTGGLETQYF
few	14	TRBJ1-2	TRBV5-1	CASSFLQGTDGYTF
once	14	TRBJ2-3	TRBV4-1	CASSRTYYTDTQYF
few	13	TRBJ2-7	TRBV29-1	CSVGTLVPYEQYF
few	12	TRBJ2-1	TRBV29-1	CSVEGTGIEQFF
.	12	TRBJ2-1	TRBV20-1	CSARAPLNEQFF
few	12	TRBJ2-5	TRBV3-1	CASSQESRGRHF
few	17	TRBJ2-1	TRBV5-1	CASSFTSSFHSYNEQFF
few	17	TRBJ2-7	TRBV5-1	CASSLGTTLRGHYEQYF
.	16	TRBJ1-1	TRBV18	CASSPGFIIPNTEAFF
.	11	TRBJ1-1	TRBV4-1	CASSRGGEAFF
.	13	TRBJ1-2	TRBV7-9	CASSPTGSDGYTF
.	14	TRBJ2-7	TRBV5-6	CASSSLAGVIEQYF
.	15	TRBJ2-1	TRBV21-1	CASSTSGGTYNEQFF
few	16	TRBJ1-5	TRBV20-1	CSARTSVQGPYQPQHF
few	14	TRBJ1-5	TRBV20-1	CSALDIPSNQPQHF
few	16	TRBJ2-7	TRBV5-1	CASSLEGSPFPYEQYF
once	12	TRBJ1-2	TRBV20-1	CSARDNVYGYTF
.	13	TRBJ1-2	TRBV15	CATSGTGGLSYTF
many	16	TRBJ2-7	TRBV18	CASSPGIGQGAYEQYF
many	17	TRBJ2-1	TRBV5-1	CASSLVVAGVSYNEQFF
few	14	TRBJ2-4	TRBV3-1	CASSQAGWPNIQYF
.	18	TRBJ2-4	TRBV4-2	CASSQELLALLDKNIQYF
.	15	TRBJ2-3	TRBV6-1	CASRTGRRGTDTQYF
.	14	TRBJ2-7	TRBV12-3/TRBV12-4	CASTLSGGPYEQYF
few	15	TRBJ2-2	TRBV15	CATSRETPFTGELFF
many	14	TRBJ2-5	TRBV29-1	CSVGNVAQQETQYF
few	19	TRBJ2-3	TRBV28	CASSFTTPTSGSSTDTQYF
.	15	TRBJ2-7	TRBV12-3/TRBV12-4	CASSQVAGGDYEQYF
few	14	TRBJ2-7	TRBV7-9	CASSWGPTSYEQYF
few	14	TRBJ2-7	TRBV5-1	CASTRQGPGNEQYF
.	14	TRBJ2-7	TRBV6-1	CASSELRVPYEQYF
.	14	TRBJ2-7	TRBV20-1	CSGREAGSFYEQYF
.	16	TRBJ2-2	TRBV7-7	CASSFGTRGPSGELFF
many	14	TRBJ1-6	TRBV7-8	CASSSGQGDSPLHF
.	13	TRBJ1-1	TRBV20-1	CSAPANLNTEAFF
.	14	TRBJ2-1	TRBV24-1	CATSVSGSLDEQFF
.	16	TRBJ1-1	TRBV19	CASSSPSLPMNTEAFF
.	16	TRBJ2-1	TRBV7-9	CASSLGVAVVYNEQFF